The 2 T cell receptor beta chains presented below share a single source sample, sequenced in a study of T-cell memory formation after mild COVID-19. MiXCR, run by TCRdb on the 5' RACE reads, gives a single entry per CDR3 protein. Of a few hundred thousand distinct CDR3 sequences listed, 20% are singletons. The material sequenced was PBMCs or a T cell subset sorted from them (not recorded which). The receptors stem from a man between 18 and 35 years old who had mild COVID-19 (a few samples of this study predate the infection). Cell type and time point are not known.

J is TRBJ2-2 and V is TRBV15, with no clear D. The V gene's germline CDR1 is LNHNV and CDR2 YYDKDF (reference sequence). This CDR3 contains 14 residues. The V end was cut by 3 bases, the J end by 7 bases, with 12 bases between. The CDR3 DNA sequence: TGTGCCACCAGCAGTCGCCCGTACAACGGGGAGCTGTTTTTT. This translates into CATSSRPYNGELFF.

This clonotype was recorded a few times. CDR3 in amino acids: CATHSGGDADTQYF. For the CDR3, the DNA is TGTGCCACTCATAGCGGGGGGGATGCAGATACGCAGTATTTT. The rearrangement links TRBV6-1 to TRBJ2-3; TRBD2 matches at 11 bases. The CDR3 is made up of 14 amino acids. J gave up 4 bases and V 10 bases, and 7 bases lay outside the gene matches. From germline, CDR1 is MNHNS and CDR2 SASEGT.